This T cell receptor beta chain was recorded in a study of shared clonotypes between healthy human individuals. The wider study: Donors consisted of two women and a few men between 18 and 49. Three CD4 naive, three CD4 memory, two CD8 naive and one CD8 memory plate were used per donor.

Repertoires were generated with immunoSEQ multiplex PCR, while TCRdb's copy carries only in-frame clones and drops some. Of a few million clones listed, 85% to 95% are singletons. Note on this clone: Its ends do not fully match the called genes, so a read error is possible.

The CDR3 contains 13 residues. The germline gives CDR1 MNHEY, CDR2 SMNVEV (reference sequence). The source of this sequence is a man aged 18 to 30 in good health. Some clones in this sample may be carry-over from other donors' samples. The sequenced material came from naive CD4+ T cells from PBMCs. Subset denoted: CD45RA+ positively selected. The rearrangement links TRBV27 to TRBJ1-2; TRBD1 might be the D (5 bases). The CDR3 coding sequence is TGTGCCAGCAGTTTATCTAAGGGCACAGGATACTCCTTC. Amino acid sequence: CASSLSKGTGYSF.